This T cell receptor (beta chain) was documented in a study of T cells in Graves' hyperthyroidism and ophthalmopathy (dated by TCRdb to between 2018 and 2020). A note on the overall study: Peripheral blood samples were taken at initial diagnosis, before any treatment was given. Following sampling, methimazole starting at 30 mg daily was given to hyperthyroidism patients, and high-dose intravenous methylprednisolone was given to ophthalmopathy patients. TCR V-J signatures able to tell the groups apart were searched for in a discovery cohort of about a hundred patients, of whom 40 to 45 had Graves' ophthalmopathy and roughly 58 had stable Graves' hyperthyroidism. Prospective prediction of ophthalmopathy was tested in an independent validation cohort of 18 to 20 hyperthyroidism patients and some 17 patients who later progressed to ophthalmopathy. The paper describes TCR Vbeta CDR3 sequencing of some 130 peripheral blood samples, made up of about 41 ophthalmopathy patients, 70 to 80 hyperthyroidism patients and about 17 progressor patients. Thyroid tissue and blood T-cell repertoires from several Graves' hyperthyroidism patients were also compared in the study. The 80 to 100 discovery patients were randomly divided into training and test sets at a 7:3 ratio.

The TCR beta CDR3 regions were amplified from RNA transcripts. For the first round of RT-PCR on the TCR CDR3, the HTBI primer set was used together with the Qiagen OneStep RT-PCR kit. Libraries were constructed in a second round of multiplex PCR, after which size selection and purification were performed. The libraries were sequenced on an Illumina HiSeq2000 using paired-end 100 bp reads. From the authors' description of their analysis: SOAPnuke was used to process the raw data, with reads discarded if the reads contained adapters or uncalled bases, had a mean Phred below 15, or lacked an exact constant-primer or identifier match. High-quality paired reads were merged using COPE v1.2.5, and each unique nucleotide sequence was defined as a clonotype. MiTCR v1.1 was used to align the clonotypes against IMGT TRBV, TRBD and TRBJ reference segments. The analysis was restricted to V-J combinations with a frequency above 0.0001, which together covered about 99% of the repertoires. A TCS score was defined as the ratio of F50 (clonal expansion) to E x V (chaos), with BLOSUM62-based TCRdist applied between CDR3 peptides within each V-J. Welch's t-statistics and random forest reduced some 510 V-J features to fewer than 15, which were used in a naive Bayes classifier (R e1071). Using fastp at Q25 and MiXCR, TCRdb reprocessed the public reads and kept productive beta chains. Each entry merges the rows of one CDR3 protein and shows their most common DNA and genes. TCRdb, rather than the study authors, made the V and J calls. The sample yields 500,000 to 650,000 distinct CDR3 sequences; under 20% were counted once. The top ten clonotypes cover roughly a sixth of the sample.

A remark on this clonotype: Its antigen is currently not known. This may stem from a read error, because a much larger clone lies one nucleotide away. Since no conserved phenylalanine or tryptophan closes the CDR3, a read error is the likely cause.

Study-wide findings and limitations: No statistical method was used to set the sample size in advance, and investigators knew the group allocation. Most expanded thyroid clonotypes (frequency above 0.001) were also detected in blood, a finding suggesting that blood repertoires may reflect thyroid immune responses. A model built on a 13 V-J signature distinguished ophthalmopathy from stable hyperthyroidism, reaching 87.88% sensitivity and around 81% specificity in cross-validation and 80%/75% in testing. In validation, progression to ophthalmopathy was predicted by the model with 70.59% sensitivity and 72% to 85% specificity, a median of 6.5 months before onset.

As encoded in the germline V gene, CDR1 is SNHLY while CDR2 is FYNNEI. The V and J ends are trimmed by 6 bases and 5 bases, leaving 13 bases between them. With termini counted, the CDR3 has 14 amino acids. The read is trimmed to its CDR3 DNA, 42 bases read in frame from base 1. Ophthalmopathy patients had moderately to severely active disease, with a Clinical Activity Score of 3 or more, a NOSPECS grade of 4 or more, and a disease duration of less than 3 months. Patients with uncontrolled infections, other autoimmune diseases, pregnancy or lactation were excluded. Diagnoses were established on the basis of clinical symptoms, serum thyroxine and TRAb, thyroid ultrasound, and orbital computed tomography. PBMCs were isolated from roughly 10 ml of fresh peripheral blood by Ficoll-Paque density gradient centrifugation. Trizol reagent was used to extract total RNA, and RNA quality was then checked on an Agilent 2100 Bioanalyzer.

This receptor chain uses TRBV2 and TRBJ2-2; the D gene is not confidently resolved. This clonotype was obtained from a woman younger than 35 with Graves' ophthalmopathy. Input material: blood. CDR3 sequence: CASSPRSFTGELFS. The sequenced DNA: TGTGCCAGCAGCCCGAGGAGCTTTACCGGGGAGCTGTTTTCT.